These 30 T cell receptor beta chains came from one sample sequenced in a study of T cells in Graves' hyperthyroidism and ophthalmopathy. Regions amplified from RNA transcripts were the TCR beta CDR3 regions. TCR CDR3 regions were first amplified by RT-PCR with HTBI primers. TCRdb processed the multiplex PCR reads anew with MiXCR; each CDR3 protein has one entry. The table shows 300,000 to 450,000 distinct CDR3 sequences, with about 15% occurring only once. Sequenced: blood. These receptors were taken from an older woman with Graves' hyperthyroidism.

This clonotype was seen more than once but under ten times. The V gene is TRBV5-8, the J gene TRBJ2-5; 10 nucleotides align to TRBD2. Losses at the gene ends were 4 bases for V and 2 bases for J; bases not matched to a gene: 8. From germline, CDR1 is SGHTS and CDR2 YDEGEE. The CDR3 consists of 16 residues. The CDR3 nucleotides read TGTGCCAGCAGCCCCGGGGGTAGCGGGAGGCAAGAGACCCAGTACTTC. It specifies CASSPGGSGRQETQYF.

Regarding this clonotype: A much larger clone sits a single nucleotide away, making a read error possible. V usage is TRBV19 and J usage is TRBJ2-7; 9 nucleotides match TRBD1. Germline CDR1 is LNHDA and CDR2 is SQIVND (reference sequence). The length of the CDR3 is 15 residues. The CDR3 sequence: CASSIGTGSSYGQYF. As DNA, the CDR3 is TGTGCCAGTAGTATCGGGACAGGGAGTTCCTACGGGCAGTACTTC.

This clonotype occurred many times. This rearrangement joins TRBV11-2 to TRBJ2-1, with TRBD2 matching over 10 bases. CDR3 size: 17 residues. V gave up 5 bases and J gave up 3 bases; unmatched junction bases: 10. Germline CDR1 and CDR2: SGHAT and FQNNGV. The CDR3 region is CASSRDSSGSIYNEQFF. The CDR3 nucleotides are TGTGCCAGCAGCCGCGATTCTAGCGGGAGTATCTACAATGAGCAGTTCTTC. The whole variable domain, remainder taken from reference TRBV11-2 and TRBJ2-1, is EAGVAQSPRYKIIEKRQSVAFWCNPISGHATLYWYQQILGQGPKLLIQFQNNGVVDDSQLPKDRFSAERLKGVDSTLKIQPAKLEDSAVYLCASSRDSSGSIYNEQFFGPGTRLTVL.

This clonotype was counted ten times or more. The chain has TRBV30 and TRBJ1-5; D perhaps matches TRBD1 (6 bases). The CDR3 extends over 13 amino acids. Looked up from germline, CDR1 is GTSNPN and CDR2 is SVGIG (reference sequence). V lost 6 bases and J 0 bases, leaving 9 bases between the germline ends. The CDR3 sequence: CACGGGSNQPQHF. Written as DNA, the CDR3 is TGTGCCTGCGGGGGCGGTAGCAATCAGCCCCAGCATTTT.

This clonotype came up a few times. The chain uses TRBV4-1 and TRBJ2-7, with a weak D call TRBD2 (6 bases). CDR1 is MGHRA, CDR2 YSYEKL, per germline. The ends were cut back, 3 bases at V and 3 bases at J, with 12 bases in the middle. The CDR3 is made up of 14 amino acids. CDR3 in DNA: TGCGCCAGCAGCCACACCGGGAGAATCTACGAGCAGTACTTC. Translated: CASSHTGRIYEQYF.

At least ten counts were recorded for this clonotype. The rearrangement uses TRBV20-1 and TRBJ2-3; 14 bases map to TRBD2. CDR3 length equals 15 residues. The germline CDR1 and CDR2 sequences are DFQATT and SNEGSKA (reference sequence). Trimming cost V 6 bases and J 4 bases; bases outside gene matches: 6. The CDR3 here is CSAVPGLAGADTQYF. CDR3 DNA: TGCAGTGCGGTCCCGGGACTAGCGGGAGCAGATACGCAGTATTTT.

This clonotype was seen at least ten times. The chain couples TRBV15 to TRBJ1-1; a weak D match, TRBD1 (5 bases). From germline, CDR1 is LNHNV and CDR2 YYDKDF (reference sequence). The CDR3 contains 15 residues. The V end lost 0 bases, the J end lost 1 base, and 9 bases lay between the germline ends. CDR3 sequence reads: CATSRDQGRNTEAFF. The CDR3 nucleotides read TGTGCCACCAGCAGAGATCAGGGCAGGAACACTGAAGCTTTCTTT.

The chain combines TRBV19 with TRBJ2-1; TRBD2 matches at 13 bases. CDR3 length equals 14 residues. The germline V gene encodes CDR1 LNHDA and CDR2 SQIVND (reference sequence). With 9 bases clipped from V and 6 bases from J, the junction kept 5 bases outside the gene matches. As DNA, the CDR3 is TGTGCCAGCCGGACTAGCGGGAGTTTCAATGAGCAGTTCTTC. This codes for CASRTSGSFNEQFF. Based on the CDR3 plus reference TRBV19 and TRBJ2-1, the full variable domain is DGGITQSPKYLFRKEGQNVTLSCEQNLNHDAMYWYRQDPGQGLRLIYYSQIVNDFQKGDIAEGYSVSREKKESFPLTVTSAQKNPTAFYLCASRTSGSFNEQFFGPGTRLTVL.

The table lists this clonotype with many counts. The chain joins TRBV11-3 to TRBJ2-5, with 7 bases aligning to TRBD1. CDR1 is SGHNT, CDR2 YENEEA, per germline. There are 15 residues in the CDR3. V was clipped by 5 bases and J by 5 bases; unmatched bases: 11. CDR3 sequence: CASSERTGFVETQYF. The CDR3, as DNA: TGTGCCAGCAGCGAAAGGACAGGTTTCGTCGAGACCCAGTACTTC.

The CDR3 loop is CSARDDRARNTIYF. As DNA, the CDR3 is TGCAGTGCTAGAGATGACAGGGCCAGGAACACCATATATTTT. The V call is TRBV20-1, the J call TRBJ1-3, with 7 nucleotides matching TRBD1. Germline V gives CDR1 DFQATT, CDR2 SNEGSKA (reference sequence). Trimming took 0 bases from V and 7 from J; bases not matched to a gene: 6. This CDR3 comprises 14 residues.

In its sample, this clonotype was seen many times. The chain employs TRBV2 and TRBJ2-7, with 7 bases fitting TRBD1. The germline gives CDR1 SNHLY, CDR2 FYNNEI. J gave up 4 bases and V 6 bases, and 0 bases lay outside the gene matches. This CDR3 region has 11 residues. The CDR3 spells CASRGQYEQYF. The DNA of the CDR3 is TGTGCCAGCAGGGGACAGTACGAGCAGTACTTC. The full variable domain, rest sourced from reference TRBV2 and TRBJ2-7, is EPEVTQTPSHQVTQMGQEVILRCVPISNHLYFYWYRQILGQKVEFLVSFYNNEISEKSEIFDDQFSVERPDGSNFTLKIRSTKLEDSAMYFCASRGQYEQYFGPGTRLTVT.

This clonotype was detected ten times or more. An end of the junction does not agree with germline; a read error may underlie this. CDR3 coding DNA: TGCCAACTAGCGGGAGCCACCGGGGAGCTGTTTTTT. Protein product: CQLAGATGELFF. J is TRBJ2-2 and V is TRBV24-1; TRBD2 agrees at 11 bases. Germline lookup yields CDR1 KGHDR and CDR2 SFDVKD. This CDR3 spans 12 amino acids.

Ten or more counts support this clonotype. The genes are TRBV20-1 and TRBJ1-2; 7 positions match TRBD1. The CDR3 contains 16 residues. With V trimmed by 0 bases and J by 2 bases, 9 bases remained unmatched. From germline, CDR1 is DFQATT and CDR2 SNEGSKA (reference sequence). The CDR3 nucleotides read TGCAGTGCTAGAGATGACAGGGTAGGGGAGAACTATGGCTACACCTTC. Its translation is CSARDDRVGENYGYTF.

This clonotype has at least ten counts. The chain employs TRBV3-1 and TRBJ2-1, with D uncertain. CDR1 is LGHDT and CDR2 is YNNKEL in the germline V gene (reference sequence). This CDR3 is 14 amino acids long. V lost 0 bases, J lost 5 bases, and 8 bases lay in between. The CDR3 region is CASSQDRRDNEQFF. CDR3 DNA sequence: TGTGCCAGCAGCCAAGACAGGAGAGACAATGAGCAGTTCTTC.

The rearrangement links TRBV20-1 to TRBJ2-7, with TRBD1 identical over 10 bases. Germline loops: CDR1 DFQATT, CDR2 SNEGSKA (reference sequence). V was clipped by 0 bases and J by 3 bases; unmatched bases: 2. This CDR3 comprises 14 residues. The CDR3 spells CSARDGTGDYEQYF. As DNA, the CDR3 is TGCAGTGCTAGAGATGGGACAGGGGACTACGAGCAGTACTTC.

This CDR3 reads CSAQLAGAPGGRKFF. In DNA form, the CDR3 reads TGCAGTGCTCAACTAGCGGGAGCTCCGGGCGGTCGGAAGTTCTTC. J is TRBJ2-1 and V is TRBV20-1; 11 positions match TRBD2. The ends lost 5 bases at V and 14 bases at J; junction bases unmatched: 17. The CDR3 totals 15 residues. Germline assignment: CDR1 DFQATT and CDR2 SNEGSKA (reference sequence).

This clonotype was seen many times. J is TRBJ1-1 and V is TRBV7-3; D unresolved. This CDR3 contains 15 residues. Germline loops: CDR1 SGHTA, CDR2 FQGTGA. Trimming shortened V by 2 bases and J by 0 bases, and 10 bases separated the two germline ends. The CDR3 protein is CASSLGVGMNTEAFF. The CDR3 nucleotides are TGTGCCAGCAGCTTAGGGGTCGGCATGAACACTGAAGCTTTCTTT.

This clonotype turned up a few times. The CDR3 bases are TGTGCCAGCAGCCAACCCACCTCCTACGAGCAGTACTTC. Its protein is CASSQPTSYEQYF. The chain uses TRBV3-1 and TRBJ2-7; D gene ambiguous. V was clipped by 2 bases and J by 0 bases, with 5 bases between them. The CDR3 totals 13 residues. The germline CDR1 and CDR2 sequences are LGHDT and YNNKEL (reference sequence).

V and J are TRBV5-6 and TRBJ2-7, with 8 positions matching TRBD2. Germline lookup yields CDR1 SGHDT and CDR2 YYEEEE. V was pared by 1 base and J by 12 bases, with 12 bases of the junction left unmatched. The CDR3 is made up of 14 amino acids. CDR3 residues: CASSLRRGRRVAYF. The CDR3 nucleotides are TGTGCCAGCAGCTTGCGTCGCGGGAGGCGTGTAGCGTACTTC.

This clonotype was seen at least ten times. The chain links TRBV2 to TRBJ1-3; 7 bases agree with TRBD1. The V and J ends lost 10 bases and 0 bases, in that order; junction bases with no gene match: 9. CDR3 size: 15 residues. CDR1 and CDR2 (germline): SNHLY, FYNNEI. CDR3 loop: CAKRGRGNSGNTIYF. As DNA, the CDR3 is TGTGCCAAAAGGGGCAGGGGGAACTCTGGAAACACCATATATTTT.

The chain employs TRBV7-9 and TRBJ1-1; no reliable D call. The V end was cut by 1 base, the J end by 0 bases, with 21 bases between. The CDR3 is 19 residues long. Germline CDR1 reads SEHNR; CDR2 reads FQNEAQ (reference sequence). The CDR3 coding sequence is TGTGCCAGCAGCTTAGAGGTCTTCAGTACAGATGAGATGAACACTGAAGCTTTCTTT. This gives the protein CASSLEVFSTDEMNTEAFF.

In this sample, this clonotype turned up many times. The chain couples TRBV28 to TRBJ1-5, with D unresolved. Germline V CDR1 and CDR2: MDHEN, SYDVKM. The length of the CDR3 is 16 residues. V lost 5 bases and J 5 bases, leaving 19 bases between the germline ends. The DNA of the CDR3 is TGTGCCAGCAGTCACGCCTCGGGGATTGGCGATCAGCCCCAGCATTTT. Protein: CASSHASGIGDQPQHF.

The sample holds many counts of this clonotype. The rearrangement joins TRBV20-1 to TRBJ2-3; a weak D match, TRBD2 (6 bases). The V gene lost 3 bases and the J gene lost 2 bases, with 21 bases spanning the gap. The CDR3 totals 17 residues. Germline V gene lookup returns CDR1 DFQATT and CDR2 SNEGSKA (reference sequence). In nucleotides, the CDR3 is TGCAGTGCTAGTCCCGGGGGAGCGGAGATACTCACAGATACGCAGTATTTT. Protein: CSASPGGAEILTDTQYF.

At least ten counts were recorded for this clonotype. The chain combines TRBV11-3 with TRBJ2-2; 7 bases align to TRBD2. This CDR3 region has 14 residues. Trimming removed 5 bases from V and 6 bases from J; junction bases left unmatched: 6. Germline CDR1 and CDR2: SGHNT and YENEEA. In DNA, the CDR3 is TGTGCCAGCAGCCTCCAGACTAGCTCCGGGGAGCTGTTTTTT. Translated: CASSLQTSSGELFF.

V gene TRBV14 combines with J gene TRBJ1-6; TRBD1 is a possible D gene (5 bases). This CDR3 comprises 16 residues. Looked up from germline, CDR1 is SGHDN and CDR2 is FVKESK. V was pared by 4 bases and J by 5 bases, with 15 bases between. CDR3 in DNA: TGTGCCAGCAGCCGTTTAGGGGCAGAAGATAATTCACCCCTCCACTTT. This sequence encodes CASSRLGAEDNSPLHF.

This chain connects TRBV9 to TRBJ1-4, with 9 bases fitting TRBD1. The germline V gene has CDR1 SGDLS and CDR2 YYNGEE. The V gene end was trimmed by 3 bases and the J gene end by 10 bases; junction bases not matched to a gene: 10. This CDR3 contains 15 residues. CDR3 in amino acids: CASSAGTGWEGKLFF. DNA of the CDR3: TGTGCCAGCAGCGCTGGGACAGGGTGGGAAGGAAAACTGTTTTTT. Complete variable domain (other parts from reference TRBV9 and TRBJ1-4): DSGVTQTPKHLITATGQRVTLRCSPRSGDLSVYWYQQSLDQGLQFLIQYYNGEERAKGNILERFSAQQFPDLHSELNLSSLELGDSALYFCASSAGTGWEGKLFFGSGTQLSVL.

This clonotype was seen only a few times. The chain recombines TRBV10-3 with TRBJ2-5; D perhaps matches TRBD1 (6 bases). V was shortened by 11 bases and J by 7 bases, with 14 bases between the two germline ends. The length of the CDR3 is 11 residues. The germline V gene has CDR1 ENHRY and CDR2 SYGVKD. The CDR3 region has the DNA TGTGCCTCGAGGACAGAAGGGACCCAGTACTTC. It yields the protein CASRTEGTQYF.

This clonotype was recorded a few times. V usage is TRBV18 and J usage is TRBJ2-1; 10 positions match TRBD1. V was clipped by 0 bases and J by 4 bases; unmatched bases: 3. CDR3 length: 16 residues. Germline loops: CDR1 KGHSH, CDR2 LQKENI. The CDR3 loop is CASSPPDRGMYNEQFF. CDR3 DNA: TGTGCCAGCTCACCACCGGACAGGGGGATGTACAATGAGCAGTTCTTC.

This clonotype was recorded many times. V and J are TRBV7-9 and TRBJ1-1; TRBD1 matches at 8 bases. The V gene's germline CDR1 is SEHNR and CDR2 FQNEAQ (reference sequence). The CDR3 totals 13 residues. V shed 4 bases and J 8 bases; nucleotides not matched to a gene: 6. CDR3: CASSSYTGGEAFF. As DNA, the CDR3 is TGTGCCAGCAGCTCCTATACAGGGGGGGAAGCTTTCTTT.

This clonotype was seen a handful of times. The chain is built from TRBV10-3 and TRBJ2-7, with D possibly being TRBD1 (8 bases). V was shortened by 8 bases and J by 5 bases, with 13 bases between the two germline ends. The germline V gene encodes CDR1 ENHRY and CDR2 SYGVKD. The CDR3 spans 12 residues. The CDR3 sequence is CAIRTGRDEQYF. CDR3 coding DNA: TGTGCCATCCGGACAGGGAGGGACGAGCAGTACTTC.